The T cell receptor (beta chain) under discussion was sequenced for a study of T cells in localized non-small cell lung cancer. As concerns this clone: Antigen: not known.

The V and J ends lost 4 bases and 1 base respectively, with 7 bases between them. Per the germline V gene, CDR1 is GTSNPN and CDR2 is SVGIG (reference sequence). This CDR3 contains 12 residues. TCRdb's table, derived via immunoSEQ multiplex PCR, lists solely in-frame clones and lacks some. The table includes about 41,000 clones, 86% detected once. Whole-study results and caveats: Maximal T cell clonality occurred in uninvolved adjacent lung, with tumor ranking below it. Sequence data derive from only one tumor region, so heterogeneity remains possible. Longer overall survival accompanied higher blood T cell density. In adjacent lung, a median about 52 of the top 100 tumor clones were found.

This sequence joins TRBV30 and TRBJ1-2; D possibly corresponds to TRBD1 (5 bases). This TCR was sampled from a woman between 18 and 55 years old with stage III lung adenocarcinoma. The starting material was peripheral blood, obtained before any cancer treatment. The CDR3 DNA reads as TGTGCCTGGACAGACAGTAACTATGGCTACACCTTC. This encodes CAWTDSNYGYTF.